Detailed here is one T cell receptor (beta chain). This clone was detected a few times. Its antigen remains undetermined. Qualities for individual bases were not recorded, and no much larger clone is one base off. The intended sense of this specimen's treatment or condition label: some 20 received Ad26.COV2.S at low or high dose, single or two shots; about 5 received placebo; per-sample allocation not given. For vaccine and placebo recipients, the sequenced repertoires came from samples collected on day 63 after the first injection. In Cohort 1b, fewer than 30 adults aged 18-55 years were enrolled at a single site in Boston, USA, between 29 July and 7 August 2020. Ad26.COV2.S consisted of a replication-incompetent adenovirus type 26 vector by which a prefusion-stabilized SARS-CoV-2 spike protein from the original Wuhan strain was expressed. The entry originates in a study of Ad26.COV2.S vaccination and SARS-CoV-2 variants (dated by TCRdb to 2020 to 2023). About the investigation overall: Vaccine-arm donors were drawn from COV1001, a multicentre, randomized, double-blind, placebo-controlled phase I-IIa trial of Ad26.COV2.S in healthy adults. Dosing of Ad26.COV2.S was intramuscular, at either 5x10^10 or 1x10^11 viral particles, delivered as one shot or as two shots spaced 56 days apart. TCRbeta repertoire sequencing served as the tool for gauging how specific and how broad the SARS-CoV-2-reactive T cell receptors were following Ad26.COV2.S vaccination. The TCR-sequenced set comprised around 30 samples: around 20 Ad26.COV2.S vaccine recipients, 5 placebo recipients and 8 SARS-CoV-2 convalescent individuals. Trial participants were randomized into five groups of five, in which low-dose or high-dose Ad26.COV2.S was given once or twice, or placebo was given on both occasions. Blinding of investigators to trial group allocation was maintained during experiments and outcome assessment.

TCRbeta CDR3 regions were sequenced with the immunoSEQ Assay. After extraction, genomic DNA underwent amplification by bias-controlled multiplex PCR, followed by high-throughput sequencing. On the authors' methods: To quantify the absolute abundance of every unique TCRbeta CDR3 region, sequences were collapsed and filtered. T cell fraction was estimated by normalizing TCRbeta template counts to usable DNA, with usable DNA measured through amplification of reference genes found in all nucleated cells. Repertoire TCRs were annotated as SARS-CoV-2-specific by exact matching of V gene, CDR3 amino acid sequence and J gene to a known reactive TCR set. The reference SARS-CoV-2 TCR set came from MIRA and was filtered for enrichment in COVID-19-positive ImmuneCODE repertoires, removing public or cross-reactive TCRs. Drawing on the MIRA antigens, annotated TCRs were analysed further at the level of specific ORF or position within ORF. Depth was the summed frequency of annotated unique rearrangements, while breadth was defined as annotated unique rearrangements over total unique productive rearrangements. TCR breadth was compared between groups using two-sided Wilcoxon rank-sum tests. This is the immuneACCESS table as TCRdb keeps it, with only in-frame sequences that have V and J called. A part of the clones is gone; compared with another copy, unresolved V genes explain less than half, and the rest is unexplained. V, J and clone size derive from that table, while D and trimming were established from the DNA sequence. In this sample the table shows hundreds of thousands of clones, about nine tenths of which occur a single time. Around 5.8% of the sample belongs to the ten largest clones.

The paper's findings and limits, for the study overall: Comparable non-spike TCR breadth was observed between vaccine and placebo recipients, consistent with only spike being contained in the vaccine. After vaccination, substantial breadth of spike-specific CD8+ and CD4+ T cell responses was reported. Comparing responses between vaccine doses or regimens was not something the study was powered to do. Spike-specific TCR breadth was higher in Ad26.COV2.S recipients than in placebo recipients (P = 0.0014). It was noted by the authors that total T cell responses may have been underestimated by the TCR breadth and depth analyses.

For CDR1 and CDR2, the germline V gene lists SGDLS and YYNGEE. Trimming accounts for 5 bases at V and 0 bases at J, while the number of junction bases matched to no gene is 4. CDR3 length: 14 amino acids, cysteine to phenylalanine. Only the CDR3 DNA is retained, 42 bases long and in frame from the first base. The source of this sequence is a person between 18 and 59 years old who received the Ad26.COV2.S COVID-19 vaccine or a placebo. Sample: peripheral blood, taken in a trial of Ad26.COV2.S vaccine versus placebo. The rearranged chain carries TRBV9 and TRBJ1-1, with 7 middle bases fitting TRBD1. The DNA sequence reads TGTGCCAGCAGTGGGACAGACATGAACACTGAAGCTTTCTTT. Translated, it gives CASSGTDMNTEAFF.